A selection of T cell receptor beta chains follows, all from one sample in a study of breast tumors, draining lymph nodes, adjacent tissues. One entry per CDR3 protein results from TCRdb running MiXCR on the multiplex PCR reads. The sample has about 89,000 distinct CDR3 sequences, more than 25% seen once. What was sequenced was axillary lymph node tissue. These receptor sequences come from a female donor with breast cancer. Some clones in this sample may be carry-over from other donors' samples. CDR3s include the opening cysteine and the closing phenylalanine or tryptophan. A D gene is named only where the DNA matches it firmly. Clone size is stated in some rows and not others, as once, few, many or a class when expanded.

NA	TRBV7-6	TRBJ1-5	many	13	CASSLGGLQPQHF	TGTGCCAGCAGCTTAGGGGGGCTTCAGCCCCAGCATTTT
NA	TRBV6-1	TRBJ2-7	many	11	CASSGTSEQYF	TGTGCCAGCAGTGGAACAAGTGAGCAGTACTTC
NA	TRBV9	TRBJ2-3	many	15	CASSVESRSTDTQYF	TGTGCCAGCAGCGTAGAATCTAGGAGCACAGATACGCAGTATTTT
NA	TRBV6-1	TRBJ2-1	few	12	CASSERDNEQFF	TGTGCCAGCAGTGAAAGGGACAATGAGCAGTTCTTC
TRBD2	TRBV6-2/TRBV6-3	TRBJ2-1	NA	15	CASSYWASGSNEQFF	TGTGCCAGCAGTTACTGGGCTAGCGGGAGTAATGAGCAGTTCTTC
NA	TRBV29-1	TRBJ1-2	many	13	CSVYEQGYYGYTF	TGCAGCGTTTACGAACAGGGTTACTATGGCTACACCTTC
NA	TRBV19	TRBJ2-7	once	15	CASGLVSGSSCKQYF	TGTGCCAGTGGGCTGGTCTCGGGGAGTTCCTGCAAGCAGTACTTC
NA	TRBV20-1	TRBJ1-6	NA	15	CSARGEAPYNSPLHF	TGCAGTGCTAGGGGGGAGGCGCCGTATAATTCACCCCTCCACTTT
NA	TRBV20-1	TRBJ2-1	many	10	CSARANEQFF	TGCAGTGCTAGAGCCAATGAGCAGTTCTTC
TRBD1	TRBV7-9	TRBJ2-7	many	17	CASSLKGTGSLWIEQYF	TGTGCCAGCAGCTTAAAAGGGACAGGGTCTCTCTGGATCGAGCAGTACTTC
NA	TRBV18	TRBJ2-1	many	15	CASSPQYVSYNEQFF	TGTGCCAGCTCCCCTCAGTACGTCTCCTACAATGAGCAGTTCTTC
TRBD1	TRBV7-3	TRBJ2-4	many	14	CASSPGQGAGIQYF	TGTGCCAGCAGCCCTGGACAGGGGGCAGGCATTCAGTACTTC
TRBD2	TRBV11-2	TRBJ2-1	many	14	CASSLATSGLEQFF	TGTGCCAGCAGCTTAGCGACTAGCGGGCTTGAGCAGTTCTTC
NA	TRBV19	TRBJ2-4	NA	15	CASRQGSAAKNIQCF	TGTGCCAGTAGGCAGGGTTCTGCAGCCAAAAACATTCAGTGCTTC
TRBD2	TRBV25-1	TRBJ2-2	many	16	CASSDSREANTGELFF	TGTGCCAGCAGTGACTCCCGGGAGGCCAACACCGGGGAGCTGTTTTTT
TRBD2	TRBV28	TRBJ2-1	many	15	CASSPQRDGYNEQFF	TGTGCCAGCAGTCCTCAGCGGGACGGATACAATGAGCAGTTCTTC
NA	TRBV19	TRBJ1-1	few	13	CASESKGITEAFF	TGTGCCAGTGAATCCAAGGGGATCACTGAAGCTTTCTTT
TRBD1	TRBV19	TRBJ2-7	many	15	CASSIAGTAHYEQYF	TGTGCCAGTAGTATCGCCGGGACAGCGCACTACGAGCAGTACTTC
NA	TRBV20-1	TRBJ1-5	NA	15	CSASCLGDSNQPQHF	TGCAGTGCTAGCTGTCTGGGGGACAGCAATCAGCCCCAGCATTTT
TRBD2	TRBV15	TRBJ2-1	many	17	CATSREKSGRKTNEQFF	TGTGCCACCAGCAGGGAGAAAAGCGGGAGGAAGACCAATGAGCAGTTCTTC
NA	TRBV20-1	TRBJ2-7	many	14	CSASVGPFSYEQYF	TGCAGTGCTAGCGTCGGGCCCTTCTCCTACGAGCAGTACTTC
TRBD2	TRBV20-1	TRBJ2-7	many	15	CSARGLLAGGYEQYF	TGCAGTGCTAGGGGTCTACTAGCGGGAGGATACGAGCAGTACTTC
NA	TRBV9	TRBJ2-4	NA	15	CASSVGGAGRNIPYF	TGTGCCAGCAGCGTAGGAGGGGCAGGGCGGAACATTCCGTACTTC
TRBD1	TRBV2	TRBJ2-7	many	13	CASSLGQSAEQYF	TGTGCCAGCAGTCTGGGACAGAGCGCCGAGCAGTACTTC
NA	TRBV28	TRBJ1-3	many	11	CASRGGNTIYF	TGTGCCAGCCGAGGGGGAAACACCATATATTTT
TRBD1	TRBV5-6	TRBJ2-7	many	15	CASSPRDRGRIEQYF	TGTGCCAGCAGCCCGAGGGACAGGGGCCGGATAGAGCAGTACTTC
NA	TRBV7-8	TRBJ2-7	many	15	CASSFSFGSQYEQYF	TGTGCCAGCAGTTTCTCCTTTGGTTCTCAATACGAGCAGTACTTC
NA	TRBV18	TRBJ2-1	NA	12	CASESGPNEQFF	TGTGCCAGCGAATCAGGGCCTAATGAGCAGTTCTTC
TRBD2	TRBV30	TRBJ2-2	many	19	CAWSVLFRWGGSGAGELFF	TGTGCCTGGAGTGTACTCTTTCGGTGGGGCGGGAGTGGTGCCGGGGAGCTGTTTTTT
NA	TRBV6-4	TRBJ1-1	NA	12	CASESGGSEAFF	TGTGCCAGCGAATCGGGGGGATCTGAAGCTTTCTTT
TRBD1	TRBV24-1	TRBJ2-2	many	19	CATSDFRPNQGAAVGELFF	TGTGCCACCAGTGATTTTCGACCAAACCAGGGGGCAGCGGTCGGGGAGCTGTTTTTT
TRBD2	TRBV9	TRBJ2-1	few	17	CASGVDMGTSVYNEQFF	TGTGCCAGCGGCGTAGATATGGGGACTAGCGTGTACAATGAGCAGTTCTTC
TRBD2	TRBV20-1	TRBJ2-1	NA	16	CSAGGRGLAGDAEQSF	TGCAGTGCTGGGGGAAGAGGGCTAGCGGGAGACGCTGAGCAGTCCTTC
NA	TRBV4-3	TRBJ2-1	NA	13	CASGQSSSNEQFF	TGCGCCAGCGGCCAATCCAGCAGCAATGAGCAGTTCTTC
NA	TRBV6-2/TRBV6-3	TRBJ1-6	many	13	CASSSGLERPLHF	TGTGCCAGCAGTTCCGGGTTAGAGAGACCCCTCCACTTT
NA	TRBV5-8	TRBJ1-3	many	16	CASSLGSGGYGNTIYF	TGTGCCAGCAGCTTGGGGTCGGGGGGATATGGAAACACCATATATTTT
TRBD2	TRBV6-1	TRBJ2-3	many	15	CASSVVAGSTDTQYF	TGTGCCAGCAGTGTGGTAGCGGGTAGCACAGATACGCAGTATTTT
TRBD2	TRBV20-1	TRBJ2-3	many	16	CSGPNPYGGGTDTQYF	TGCAGTGGCCCAAACCCCTACGGCGGGGGAACAGATACGCAGTATTTT
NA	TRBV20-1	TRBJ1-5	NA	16	CSADPGTSSATDTQHF	TGCAGTGCTGATCCCGGGACTAGCTCGGCCACAGATACGCAGCATTTT
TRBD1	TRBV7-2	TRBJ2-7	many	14	CASSFDRVGNEQYF	TGTGCCAGCAGCTTCGACAGGGTCGGGAACGAGCAGTACTTC
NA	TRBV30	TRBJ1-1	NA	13	CAWSVQVGTEAFF	TGTGCCTGGAGTGTACAGGTCGGGACTGAAGCTTTCTTT
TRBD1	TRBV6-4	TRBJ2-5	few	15	CASTAQGDIQETQYF	TGTGCCAGCACGGCACAGGGGGATATCCAAGAGACCCAGTACTTC
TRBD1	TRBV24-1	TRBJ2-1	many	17	CATSDLSGTGGFDEQFF	TGTGCCACCAGTGATTTGTCTGGGACAGGGGGCTTCGATGAGCAGTTCTTC
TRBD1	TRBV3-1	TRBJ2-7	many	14	CASSWGRDSYEQYF	TGTGCCAGCAGCTGGGGAAGGGACAGCTACGAGCAGTACTTC
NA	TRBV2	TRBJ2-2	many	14	CASSDGDSLRELFF	TGTGCCAGCAGTGATGGGGACTCGCTTCGGGAGCTGTTTTTT
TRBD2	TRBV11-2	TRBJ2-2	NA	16	CASSLEAGGNTGELFF	TGTGCCAGCAGCTTAGAAGCGGGAGGGAACACCGGGGAGCTGTTTTTT
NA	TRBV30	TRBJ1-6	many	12	CAWSGGNSPLHF	TGTGCCTGGAGCGGGGGGAATTCACCCCTCCACTTT
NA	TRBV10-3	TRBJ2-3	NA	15	CAISEGGTSTDTQYF	TGTGCCATCAGTGAGGGGGGGACTAGCACAGATACGCAGTATTTT
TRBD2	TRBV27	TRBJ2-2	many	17	CASSSLLGGSIAGELFF	TGTGCCAGCAGTTCTTTACTTGGCGGGAGTATCGCCGGGGAGCTGTTTTTT